This T cell receptor (beta chain) is drawn from a study of blood T cell repertoires in COVID-19. Study-level information: The United States, Italy and Spain provided the acute and convalescent COVID-19 samples. PBMCs, B-cell-depleted T cells, or T cells were the source of the cDNA or gDNA that made up the material.

TCRdb's copy holds only in-frame clones and misses some; the assay was immunoSEQ multiplex PCR. Found here are approximately 280,000 clones, approximately 90% of them singletons; the top ten hold approximately 4.2%. The CDR3 sequence is 16 residues long. Looked up from germline, CDR1 is KGHDR and CDR2 is SFDVKD. Unmatched junction bases numbered 9, after V lost 4 bases and J lost 4 bases. This clonotype was obtained from a man aged 40-49 years with acute or convalescent COVID-19. Sample: peripheral blood. The rearrangement uses TRBV24-1 and TRBJ2-7, with 10 positions matching TRBD1. The CDR3 region has the DNA TGTGCCACCAGTGAATTGGATGGACAGGGGGGTTACGAGCAGTACTTC. Translated: CATSELDGQGGYEQYF.